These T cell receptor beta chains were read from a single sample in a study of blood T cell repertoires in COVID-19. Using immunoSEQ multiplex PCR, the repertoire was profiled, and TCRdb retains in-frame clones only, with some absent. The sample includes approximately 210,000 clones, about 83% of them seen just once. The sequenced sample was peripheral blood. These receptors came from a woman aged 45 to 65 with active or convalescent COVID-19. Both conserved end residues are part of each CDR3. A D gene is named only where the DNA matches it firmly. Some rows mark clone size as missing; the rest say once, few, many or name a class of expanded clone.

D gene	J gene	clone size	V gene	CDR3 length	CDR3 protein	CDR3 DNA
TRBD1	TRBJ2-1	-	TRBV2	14	CASVKDRVYNEQFF	TGTGCCAGCGTCAAGGACAGGGTCTACAATGAGCAGTTCTTC
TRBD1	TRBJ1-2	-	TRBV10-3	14	CAISDPGTDYGYTF	TGTGCCATCAGTGACCCCGGGACAGACTATGGCTACACCTTC
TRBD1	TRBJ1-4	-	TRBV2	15	CASSETGGFNEKLFF	TGTGCCAGCAGTGAGACAGGGGGGTTTAATGAAAAACTGTTTTTT
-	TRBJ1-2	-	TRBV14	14	CASSQVGRERGYTF	TGTGCCAGCAGCCAAGTGGGACGGGAGCGGGGCTACACCTTC
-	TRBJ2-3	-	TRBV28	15	CASSLRGNGPDTQYF	TGTGCCAGCAGTTTGAGAGGGAATGGTCCAGATACGCAGTATTTT
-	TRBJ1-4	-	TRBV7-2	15	CASSQGRVTNEKLFF	TGTGCCAGCAGCCAGGGCAGGGTCACTAATGAAAAACTGTTTTTT
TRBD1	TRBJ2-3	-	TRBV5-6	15	CASSGGQGSVDTQYF	TGTGCCAGCAGCGGCGGACAGGGCAGCGTAGATACGCAGTATTTT
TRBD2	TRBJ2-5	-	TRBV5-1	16	CASSLFFPSGSETQYF	TGCGCCAGCAGCTTGTTCTTCCCTAGCGGGAGTGAGACCCAGTACTTC
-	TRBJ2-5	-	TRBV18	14	CASSPSPPVETQYF	TGTGCCAGCTCACCAAGCCCGCCCGTGGAGACCCAGTACTTC
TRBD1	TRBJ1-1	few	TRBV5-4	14	CASSVQGKNTEAFF	TGTGCCAGCAGCGTACAGGGGAAGAACACTGAAGCTTTCTTT
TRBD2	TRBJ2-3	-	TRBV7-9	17	CASSSQASGSGTDTQYF	TGTGCCAGCAGCTCCCAGGCCAGCGGGAGTGGCACAGATACGCAGTATTTT
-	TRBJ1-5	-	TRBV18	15	CASQPDSGGNQPQHF	TGTGCCAGTCAACCGGACAGCGGAGGAAATCAGCCCCAGCATTTT
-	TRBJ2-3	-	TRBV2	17	CASSERPRGPSTDTQYF	TGTGCCAGCAGTGAACGCCCTAGGGGCCCTAGCACAGATACGCAGTATTTT
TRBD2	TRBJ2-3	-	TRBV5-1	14	CASSPLAGTDTQYF	TGCGCCAGCAGCCCACTAGCGGGCACAGATACGCAGTATTTT
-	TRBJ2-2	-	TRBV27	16	CASSLFDSKNTGELFF	TGTGCCAGCAGTTTATTTGACTCTAAAAACACCGGGGAGCTGTTTTTT
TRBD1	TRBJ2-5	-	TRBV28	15	CASRYDDRDRETQYF	TGTGCCAGCAGGTATGACGACAGGGATCGGGAGACCCAGTACTTC
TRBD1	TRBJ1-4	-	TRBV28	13	CAAMRDRAKKLFF	TGTGCCGCGATGCGGGACAGGGCTAAAAAACTGTTTTTT
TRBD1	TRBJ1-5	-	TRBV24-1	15	CATSDPQGPGQPQHF	TGTGCCACCAGTGACCCACAGGGGCCGGGTCAGCCCCAGCATTTT
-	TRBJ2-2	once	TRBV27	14	CASSLRRNTGELFF	TGTGCCAGCAGTTTAAGGAGAAACACCGGGGAGCTGTTTTTT
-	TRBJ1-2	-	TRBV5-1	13	CASSLDRLGGYTF	TGCGCCAGCAGCTTGGACCGGCTCGGGGGCTACACCTTC
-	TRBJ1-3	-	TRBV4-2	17	CASSQEKGIRSGNTIYF	TGTGCCAGCAGCCAAGAAAAGGGGATCCGCTCTGGAAACACCATATATTTT
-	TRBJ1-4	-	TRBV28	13	CASSPGGGEKLFF	TGTGCCAGCAGTCCGGGTGGGGGGGAAAAACTGTTTTTT
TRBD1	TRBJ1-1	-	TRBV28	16	CASSSPGTALNTEAFF	TGTGCCAGCAGTTCCCCCGGGACAGCATTGAACACTGAAGCTTTCTTT
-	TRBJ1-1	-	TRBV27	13	CASSYHKNTEAFF	TGTGCCAGCAGTTATCACAAGAACACTGAAGCTTTCTTT
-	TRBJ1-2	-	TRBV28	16	CASSLGARKTGNGYTF	TGTGCCAGCAGTTTGGGGGCTAGAAAAACAGGGAACGGCTACACCTTC
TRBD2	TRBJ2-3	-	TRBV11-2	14	CASSLGPLAGTQYF	TGTGCCAGCAGCTTAGGTCCACTAGCGGGTACGCAGTATTTT
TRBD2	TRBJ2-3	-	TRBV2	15	CASSWGTSGSGTQYF	TGTGCCAGCTCCTGGGGGACTAGCGGGAGTGGGACGCAGTATTTT
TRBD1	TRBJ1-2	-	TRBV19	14	CASSITRQGRGYTF	TGTGCCAGTAGTATAACCCGACAGGGGCGAGGCTACACCTTC
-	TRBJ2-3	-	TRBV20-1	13	CSASPGSTDTQYF	TGCAGTGCTAGTCCCGGGAGCACAGATACGCAGTATTTT
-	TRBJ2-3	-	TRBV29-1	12	CSGLADTDTQYF	TGCAGCGGTTTAGCGGACACAGATACGCAGTATTTT
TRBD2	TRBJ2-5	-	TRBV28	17	CASNPAGTSGYQETQYF	TGTGCCAGCAACCCCGCCGGGACTAGCGGGTACCAAGAGACCCAGTACTTC
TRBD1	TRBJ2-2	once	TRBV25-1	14	CASSFRDRAGELFF	TGTGCCAGCAGCTTCCGGGACAGGGCCGGGGAGCTGTTTTTT
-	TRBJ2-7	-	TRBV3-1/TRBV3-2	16	CASSQEGGKNPYEQYF	TGTGCCAGCAGCCAAGAAGGAGGGAAGAATCCCTACGAGCAGTACTTC
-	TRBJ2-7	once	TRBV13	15	CASSYLSQVPYEQYF	TGTGCCAGCAGCTACCTCTCACAGGTCCCCTACGAGCAGTACTTC
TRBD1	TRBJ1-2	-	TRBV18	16	CASSPDLGAGGEGYTF	TGTGCCAGCTCACCCGACCTTGGGGCAGGGGGCGAAGGCTACACCTTC
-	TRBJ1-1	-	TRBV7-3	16	CASSSRSGGLATEAFF	TGTGCCAGCAGCTCCCGGAGCGGGGGGCTGGCCACTGAAGCTTTCTTT
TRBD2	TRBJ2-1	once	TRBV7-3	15	CASSRGLAGYNEQFF	TGTGCCAGCAGCCGGGGGCTAGCGGGGTACAATGAGCAGTTCTTC
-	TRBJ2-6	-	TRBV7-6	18	CASSPNIRVSSGANVLTF	TGTGCCAGCAGCCCCAATATCAGGGTGAGCTCTGGGGCCAACGTCCTGACTTTC
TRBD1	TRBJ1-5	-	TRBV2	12	CASKQPQGESHF	TGTGCCAGCAAGCAGCCCCAGGGGGAATCCCATTTT
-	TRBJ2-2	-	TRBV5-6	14	CASSPPYHTGELFF	TGTGCCAGCAGCCCACCCTATCACACCGGGGAGCTGTTTTTT
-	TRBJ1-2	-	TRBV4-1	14	CASSPVPFGGGYTF	TGCGCCAGCAGCCCCGTCCCCTTCGGGGGTGGCTACACCTTC
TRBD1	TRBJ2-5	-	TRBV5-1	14	CASSSGTGGETQYF	TGCGCCAGCAGCTCCGGGACAGGGGGAGAGACCCAGTACTTC